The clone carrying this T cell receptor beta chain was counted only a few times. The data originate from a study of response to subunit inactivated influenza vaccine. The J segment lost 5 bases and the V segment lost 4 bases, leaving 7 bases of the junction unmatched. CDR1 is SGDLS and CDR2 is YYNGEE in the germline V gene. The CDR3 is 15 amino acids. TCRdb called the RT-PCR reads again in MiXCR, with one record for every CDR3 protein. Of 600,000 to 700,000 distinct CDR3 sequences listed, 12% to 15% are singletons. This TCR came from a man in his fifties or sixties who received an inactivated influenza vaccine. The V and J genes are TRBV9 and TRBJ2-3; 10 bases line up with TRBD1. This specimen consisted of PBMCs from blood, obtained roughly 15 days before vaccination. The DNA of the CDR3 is TGTGCCAGCAGCTCACGACAGGGGGCGGGAGATACGCAGTATTTT. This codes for CASSSRQGAGDTQYF.